These T cell receptor beta chains were read from a single sample in a study of HIV-infected patients and healthy controls. TCRdb called the 5' RACE reads again in MiXCR, with one record for every CDR3 protein. The repertoire holds about 6,000 distinct CDR3 sequences, with roughly 10% as singletons. Source: blood, taken before antiretroviral therapy. The receptors derive from an adult with HIV infection. Both conserved end residues are part of each CDR3. A D gene is named only where the DNA matches it firmly. Clone size is shown for a subset of rows, as once, few, many or a class of expanded clone.

v_gene: TRBV6-2/TRBV6-3; abundance: medium-sized; j_gene: TRBJ2-5; d_gene: TRBD1; CDR3nt: TGTGCCAGCAGTTACCAGTCCGGGGACAGGGATTTTGAGACCCAGTACTTC; CDR3aa: CASSYQSGDRDFETQYF
v_gene: TRBV4-2; abundance: NA; j_gene: TRBJ2-5; d_gene: NA; CDR3nt: TGTGCCAGCAGCCAAGATCTAGCAGGGCAAGAGACCCAGTACTTC; CDR3aa: CASSQDLAGQETQYF
v_gene: TRBV3-1; abundance: NA; j_gene: TRBJ2-6; d_gene: TRBD1; CDR3nt: TGTGCCAGCCGCAACCTTTTTCCGGGACAGGGCTCCGGGGCCAACGTCCTGACTTTC; CDR3aa: CASRNLFPGQGSGANVLTF
v_gene: TRBV5-1; abundance: NA; j_gene: TRBJ2-3; d_gene: TRBD1; CDR3nt: TGCGCCAGCAGCCATACAGGGGGCGCCCCCACAGATACGCAGTATTTT; CDR3aa: CASSHTGGAPTDTQYF
v_gene: TRBV19; abundance: medium-sized; j_gene: TRBJ1-5; d_gene: NA; CDR3nt: TGTGCCAGTAGTGGATTAGGCAATCAGCCCCAGCATTTT; CDR3aa: CASSGLGNQPQHF
v_gene: TRBV29-1; abundance: few; j_gene: TRBJ2-7; d_gene: TRBD1; CDR3nt: TGCAGCGTGAGGACAGGCGACCGGTTCGAGCAGTACTTC; CDR3aa: CSVRTGDRFEQYF
v_gene: TRBV7-6; abundance: medium-sized; j_gene: TRBJ2-5; d_gene: NA; CDR3nt: TGTGCCAGCAGCTCTCGTTTGGGGGGGGCGAGCCAAGAGACCCAGTACTTC; CDR3aa: CASSSRLGGASQETQYF
v_gene: TRBV2; abundance: many; j_gene: TRBJ1-2; d_gene: NA; CDR3nt: TGTGCCAGCAGTCGGGACGGGAACTATGGCTACACCTTC; CDR3aa: CASSRDGNYGYTF
v_gene: TRBV3-1; abundance: many; j_gene: TRBJ2-7; d_gene: TRBD2; CDR3nt: TGTGCCAGCAGCCAAGATCCGGGACTAGCTCCCTACGAGCAGTACTTC; CDR3aa: CASSQDPGLAPYEQYF
v_gene: TRBV9; abundance: many; j_gene: TRBJ1-1; d_gene: NA; CDR3nt: TGTGCCAGCAGCGTGAGGCAGGAGTTGACTGAAGCTTTCTTT; CDR3aa: CASSVRQELTEAFF
v_gene: TRBV19; abundance: many; j_gene: TRBJ1-6; d_gene: NA; CDR3nt: TGTGCCAGTAGTCCCGGGGGAAGGAGTAATTCACCCCTCCACTTT; CDR3aa: CASSPGGRSNSPLHF
v_gene: TRBV2; abundance: medium-sized; j_gene: TRBJ1-6; d_gene: NA; CDR3nt: TGTGCCAGCAGTGAAGAGACAGGTAGCCATTCACCCCTCCACTTT; CDR3aa: CASSEETGSHSPLHF
v_gene: TRBV7-3; abundance: medium-sized; j_gene: TRBJ1-2; d_gene: NA; CDR3nt: TGTGCCAGCAGCTTTGGACCGTCCTATGGCTACACCTTC; CDR3aa: CASSFGPSYGYTF
v_gene: TRBV6-6; abundance: many; j_gene: TRBJ1-5; d_gene: NA; CDR3nt: TGTGCCAGCACCTATGGGGGGGGCCAGCCCCAGCATTTT; CDR3aa: CASTYGGGQPQHF
v_gene: TRBV6-5; abundance: medium-sized; j_gene: TRBJ1-6; d_gene: TRBD1; CDR3nt: TGTGCCAGCAGTGAGCGACAGGGTTCACCCCTCCACTTT; CDR3aa: CASSERQGSPLHF
v_gene: TRBV19; abundance: medium-sized; j_gene: TRBJ2-5; d_gene: NA; CDR3nt: TGTGCCAGTAGTATTGCCGAAGGATACCAAGAGACCCAGTACTTC; CDR3aa: CASSIAEGYQETQYF
v_gene: TRBV25-1; abundance: many; j_gene: TRBJ2-4; d_gene: NA; CDR3nt: TGTGCCAGCAGTGACGAAGTCCGGGGAAAAAACATTCAGTACTTC; CDR3aa: CASSDEVRGKNIQYF
v_gene: TRBV20-1; abundance: NA; j_gene: TRBJ2-3; d_gene: NA; CDR3nt: TGCAGTGCTATTAGGAGCACAGATACGCAGTATTTT; CDR3aa: CSAIRSTDTQYF
v_gene: TRBV28; abundance: many; j_gene: TRBJ2-3; d_gene: TRBD2; CDR3nt: TGTGCCAGCAGTTCACCTCCTCTAGCGGGCCGGGATACGCAGTATTTT; CDR3aa: CASSSPPLAGRDTQYF
v_gene: TRBV3-1; abundance: medium-sized; j_gene: TRBJ2-1; d_gene: NA; CDR3nt: TGTGCCAGCAGCCAAGATCTGGGGGTAGGCAATGAGCAGTTCTTC; CDR3aa: CASSQDLGVGNEQFF
v_gene: TRBV5-6; abundance: medium-sized; j_gene: TRBJ1-4; d_gene: TRBD1; CDR3nt: TGTGCCAGCAGCCGCACCGGGACAGGACGACCAAAACTGTTTTTT; CDR3aa: CASSRTGTGRPKLFF
v_gene: TRBV14; abundance: many; j_gene: TRBJ2-7; d_gene: TRBD1; CDR3nt: TGTGCCAGCAGCCAACAGCGACAGGGGGTAAACGAGCAGTACTTC; CDR3aa: CASSQQRQGVNEQYF
v_gene: TRBV5-5; abundance: medium-sized; j_gene: TRBJ2-7; d_gene: NA; CDR3nt: TGTGCCAGCATGGCCTCCGCTCAAAACGAGCAGTACTTC; CDR3aa: CASMASAQNEQYF
v_gene: TRBV6-5; abundance: many; j_gene: TRBJ2-3; d_gene: NA; CDR3nt: TGTGCCAGCAGTTACTCAGAGGGGGCAGATACGCAGTATTTT; CDR3aa: CASSYSEGADTQYF
v_gene: TRBV27; abundance: medium-sized; j_gene: TRBJ1-1; d_gene: NA; CDR3nt: TGTGCCAGCAGTTTTAGTTGGCAGGGATCCACTGAAGCTTTCTTT; CDR3aa: CASSFSWQGSTEAFF
v_gene: TRBV7-9; abundance: medium-sized; j_gene: TRBJ1-6; d_gene: NA; CDR3nt: TGTGCCAGCAGCTTAGCCGGGGCTACAGGGCGCTTGAGCAATTCACCCCTCCACTTT; CDR3aa: CASSLAGATGRLSNSPLHF
v_gene: TRBV5-4; abundance: medium-sized; j_gene: TRBJ2-2; d_gene: TRBD2; CDR3nt: TGTGCCAGCAGTCTGGCGGGGACTAGCGGGGGCACCGGGGAGCTGTTTTTT; CDR3aa: CASSLAGTSGGTGELFF
v_gene: TRBV27; abundance: medium-sized; j_gene: TRBJ2-5; d_gene: NA; CDR3nt: TGTGCCAGCAGTAACCCTCGACTAGGCGAGACCCAGTACTTC; CDR3aa: CASSNPRLGETQYF
v_gene: TRBV12-3/TRBV12-4; abundance: many; j_gene: TRBJ1-5; d_gene: NA; CDR3nt: TGTGCCAGTCGAGGTAACGGGAGGGACCAGCCCCAGCATTTT; CDR3aa: CASRGNGRDQPQHF
v_gene: TRBV7-6; abundance: NA; j_gene: TRBJ1-5; d_gene: TRBD1; CDR3nt: TGTGCCAGCAGCTCAGGGGGCTTTAGCAATCAGCCCCAGCATTTT; CDR3aa: CASSSGGFSNQPQHF
v_gene: TRBV6-5; abundance: NA; j_gene: TRBJ1-5; d_gene: TRBD1; CDR3nt: TGTGCCAGCAGTTTGACAGGGGGAATTTATCAGCCCCAGCATTTT; CDR3aa: CASSLTGGIYQPQHF
v_gene: TRBV11-2; abundance: few; j_gene: TRBJ2-4; d_gene: NA; CDR3nt: TGTGCCAGCAGCTCCGGCTTAGCCAAAAACATTCAGTACTTC; CDR3aa: CASSSGLAKNIQYF
v_gene: TRBV5-1; abundance: many; j_gene: TRBJ1-1; d_gene: NA; CDR3nt: TGCGCCAGCAGCTTGGTTGGGGTCACTGAAGCTTTCTTT; CDR3aa: CASSLVGVTEAFF
v_gene: TRBV3-1; abundance: many; j_gene: TRBJ1-4; d_gene: NA; CDR3nt: TGTCATCGTGGACGGCTCAATGAAAAACTGTTTTTT; CDR3aa: CHRGRLNEKLFF